The sequence of this T cell receptor (beta chain) was determined in a study of blood T cell repertoires in COVID-19. Study in general: From the United States, Italy and Spain came samples of acute and convalescent COVID-19. In each case, the material was cDNA or gDNA derived from T cells, B-cell-depleted T cells, or PBMCs.

Per the germline V gene, CDR1 is SGHRS and CDR2 is YFSETQ. This CDR3 is 12 amino acids long. Deletions cut 10 bases from V and 0 bases from J, with 11 bases between. Per the study methods: Estimates of nucleated cell counts were drawn from the amplification of reference gene primers. The protocol was immunoSEQ multiplex PCR, while the TCRdb copy is restricted to in-frame clones and leaves out a portion. D and trimming come from the DNA, and the V and J calls and clone size come from that table. The top ten hold over 4% of the sample, which has about 260,000 clones, about 88% seen once. Material for sequencing was peripheral blood. V usage is TRBV5-1 and J usage is TRBJ2-7; D possibly corresponds to TRBD2 (7 bases). This clonotype originated in a man aged 55 to 70 who had recovered from COVID-19. The CDR3 sequence is CAEGGTSYEQYF. CDR3 in DNA: TGCGCCGAGGGGGGGACCTCCTACGAGCAGTACTTC.